One and the same sample provided the 8 T cell receptor beta chains below, sequenced in a study of OX40 agonist ivuxolimab in advanced cancers. Sequencing used immunoSEQ multiplex PCR; TCRdb keeps in-frame clones, though not all of them. The repertoire includes several thousand clones, 80% to 85% of them detected once, and around 23% sits in the top ten. Sequencing was performed on CD4+ or CD8+ T cells sorted from blood, taken in a trial of the OX40 agonist ivuxolimab. The receptors were gathered from an adult with an advanced solid tumor such as melanoma, head and neck, liver or kidney cancer.

This clone was seen a single time. This chain joins TRBV9 and TRBJ1-6; D is undetermined. This CDR3 spans 16 amino acids. Germline V CDR1 and CDR2: SGDLS, YYNGEE. Trimming removed 2 bases at V and 10 bases at J, with 19 bases between. CDR3 protein: CASSVGSPKLSSPLHF. CDR3 DNA sequence: TGTGCCAGCAGCGTCGGGTCACCGAAACTGAGCTCACCCCTCCACTTT.

V usage is TRBV7-9 and J usage is TRBJ1-1; D gene uncertain. Germline values: CDR1 SEHNR, CDR2 FQNEAQ (reference sequence). Trimming took 5 bases from V and 1 from J, leaving 8 bases between them. The CDR3 has 13 residues. CDR3 coding DNA: TGTGCCAGCAGCCGGTCGCCGAACACTGAAGCTTTCTTT. It encodes CASSRSPNTEAFF.

V gene TRBV5-4 combines with J gene TRBJ2-5, with 10 positions matching TRBD1. This CDR3 is built from 14 residues. Trimming cost V 4 bases and J 2 bases; bases outside gene matches: 2. Germline V gives CDR1 SGHNT, CDR2 YYREEE (reference sequence). CDR3 in DNA: TGTGCCAGCAGCCGGGACAGGGGTCAAGAGACCCAGTACTTC. Translating it yields CASSRDRGQETQYF.

This clone was counted only a few times. V and J are TRBV19 and TRBJ1-1; no clear D gene. Trimming took 7 bases from V and 0 from J, leaving 6 bases between them. The CDR3 length is 12 residues. Germline CDR1 reads LNHDA; CDR2 reads SQIVND (reference sequence). The CDR3 nucleotides read TGTGCCAGTAACAATGTGAACACTGAAGCTTTCTTT. It translates to CASNNVNTEAFF. The full variable domain, completed using reference TRBV19 and TRBJ1-1, is DGGITQSPKYLFRKEGQNVTLSCEQNLNHDAMYWYRQDPGQGLRLIYYSQIVNDFQKGDIAEGYSVSREKKESFPLTVTSAQKNPTAFYLCASNNVNTEAFFGQGTRLTVV.

The chain is built from TRBV2 and TRBJ2-7; D perhaps matches TRBD2 (6 bases). CDR3 length equals 13 residues. The ends were cut back, 6 bases at V and 6 bases at J, with 15 bases in the middle. The germline V gene has CDR1 SNHLY and CDR2 FYNNEI. CDR3 sequence: CASSPGGAGEQYF. The CDR3 DNA is TGTGCCAGCAGCCCTGGCGGGGCAGGCGAGCAGTACTTC. Based on the CDR3 plus reference TRBV2 and TRBJ2-7, the full variable domain is EPEVTQTPSHQVTQMGQEVILRCVPISNHLYFYWYRQILGQKVEFLVSFYNNEISEKSEIFDDQFSVERPDGSNFTLKIRSTKLEDSAMYFCASSPGGAGEQYFGPGTRLTVT.

V and J are TRBV9 and TRBJ1-2; 8 nucleotides match TRBD1. Unmatched junction bases numbered 14, after V lost 3 bases and J lost 4 bases. CDR3 length: 17 residues. Germline values: CDR1 SGDLS, CDR2 YYNGEE. The CDR3 loop is CASSAWDRPGGGYGYTF. DNA for the CDR3: TGTGCCAGCAGCGCTTGGGACAGGCCAGGCGGGGGCTATGGCTACACCTTC.

This rearrangement joins TRBV27 to TRBJ2-4; D is unclear. V lost 4 bases and J 0 bases, leaving 7 bases between the germline ends. Germline V gene data show CDR1 as MNHEY and CDR2 as SMNVEV (reference sequence). CDR3 length: 14 residues. CDR3 DNA sequence: TGTGCCAGCAGTTCGGGTCTAGCCAAAAACATTCAGTACTTC. Its protein is CASSSGLAKNIQYF.

The chain is built from TRBV6-1 and TRBJ2-7; 13 bases agree with TRBD2. The germline gives CDR1 MNHNS, CDR2 SASEGT. V was clipped by 2 bases and J by 3 bases; unmatched bases: 1. The CDR3 extends over 15 amino acids. The CDR3 DNA reads as TGTGCCAGCAGTGAAAGACTAGCGGGGGGCTACGAGCAGTACTTC. This codes for CASSERLAGGYEQYF.